One sample yielded the 25 T cell receptor beta chains listed below, sequenced in a study of T-cell reconstitution after alpha-beta-depleted transplantation in children. Unique molecular identifiers were built into the TCRbeta library. TCRdb re-called the PCR reads with MiXCR, one entry per CDR3 protein. The sample consists of a few hundred thousand distinct CDR3 sequences, roughly 14% of them appearing once. The specimen was PBMCs, collected from the stem cell graft. These receptors were collected from a human donor who donated a stem cell graft to a child with Fanconi anemia.

The sample holds a few counts of this clonotype. This sequence joins TRBV7-6 and TRBJ2-3; 10 positions match TRBD2. The junction had 5 bases not matched to a gene; V was cut back by 5 bases and J by 3 bases. Germline-derived CDR1 and CDR2 are SGHVS and FNYEAQ. CDR3 length equals 15 residues. The CDR3 loop reads CASSMLAGETDTQYF. The CDR3 nucleotides read TGTGCCAGCAGCATGCTAGCGGGGGAAACAGATACGCAGTATTTT.

The rearrangement joins TRBV20-1 to TRBJ1-5; D unresolved. This CDR3 has 12 amino acids. Germline CDR1 reads DFQATT; CDR2 reads SNEGSKA (reference sequence). The V gene lost 6 bases and the J gene lost 0 bases, with 6 bases spanning the gap. For the CDR3, the DNA is TGCAGTGCAGTCGATAGCAATCAGCCCCAGCATTTT. Amino acid sequence: CSAVDSNQPQHF.

This clonotype appeared a few times. The chain combines TRBV7-2 with TRBJ2-1, with unresolved D. The germline gives CDR1 SGHTA, CDR2 FQGNSA. V lost 5 bases to trimming and J lost 0 bases, with 14 bases between them. CDR3 length equals 16 residues. CDR3 residues: CASSDHPKSSYNEQFF. CDR3 nucleotides: TGTGCCAGCAGCGATCATCCAAAAAGCTCCTACAATGAGCAGTTCTTC.

The genes are TRBV5-1 and TRBJ2-2; D might be TRBD1 (5 bases). The CDR3 runs 13 residues. The V end lost 4 bases, the J end lost 6 bases, and 10 bases lay between the germline ends. Germline V gene sequence: CDR1 SGHRS, CDR2 YFSETQ. The DNA for the CDR3 is TGCGCCAGCAGCCAACAGGTGTCCGGGGAGCTGTTTTTT. This gives the protein CASSQQVSGELFF. The full variable domain, its missing parts supplied by reference TRBV5-1 and TRBJ2-2, is KAGVTQTPRYLIKTRGQQVTLSCSPISGHRSVSWYQQTPGQGLQFLFEYFSETQRNKGNFPGRFSGRQFSNSRSEMNVSTLELGDSALYLCASSQQVSGELFFGEGSRLTVL.

This clonotype was seen more than once but under ten times. The gene calls are TRBV6-1 and TRBJ1-5; the D is unclear. The CDR3 has 16 residues. V was shortened by 5 bases and J by 10 bases, with 24 bases between the two germline ends. Per the germline V gene, CDR1 is MNHNS and CDR2 is SASEGT. The CDR3 nucleotides are TGTGCCAGCAGTCCCCGGGCGGGGTCTCCGGGTTATCCCCAGCATTTT. This gives the protein CASSPRAGSPGYPQHF.

V usage is TRBV20-1 and J usage is TRBJ1-3; D call uncertain. The V gene's germline CDR1 is DFQATT and CDR2 SNEGSKA (reference sequence). V was cut by 3 bases and J by 0 bases, with 12 bases left in between. This CDR3 has 15 amino acids. The CDR3 DNA follows: TGCAGTGCTAGCCCACTAACAGTCTCTGGAAACACCATATATTTT. Protein: CSASPLTVSGNTIYF.

This clonotype was counted only a few times. This rearrangement joins TRBV29-1 to TRBJ2-5; 7 bases map to TRBD1. Germline V gene data show CDR1 as SQVTM and CDR2 as ANQGSEA. Trimming at V came to 4 bases and at J to 6 bases, leaving 11 bases not matched to a gene. The CDR3 has 14 residues. CDR3 amino acids: CSVAVAGGSKTQYF. The CDR3 DNA follows: TGCAGCGTTGCCGTGGCAGGGGGTTCCAAGACCCAGTACTTC.

The sample holds a few counts of this clonotype. The V call is TRBV10-3, the J call TRBJ2-1; D not resolved. Germline CDR1 ENHRY, CDR2 SYGVKD. The CDR3 spans 12 residues. V lost 2 bases, J lost 11 bases, and 10 bases lay in between. The CDR3 here is CAISERPWKQFF. For the CDR3, the DNA is TGTGCCATCAGTGAGCGGCCCTGGAAGCAGTTCTTC.

The chain's CDR3 is CASSLVQGADSPLHF. CDR3 coding DNA: TGTGCCAGCAGCTTAGTTCAGGGGGCCGATTCACCCCTCCACTTT. This chain links TRBV7-9 with TRBJ1-6, with 8 positions matching TRBD1. Germline V gene sequence: CDR1 SEHNR, CDR2 FQNEAQ (reference sequence). With V trimmed by 1 base and J by 8 bases, 4 bases remained unmatched. The CDR3 contains 15 residues.

This clonotype appeared a few times. This chain joins TRBV20-1 and TRBJ2-1; 10 positions agree with TRBD2. After removal of 3 bases from V and 1 base from J, the junction contained 3 bases not matched to a gene. In germline, CDR1 is DFQATT, CDR2 SNEGSKA (reference sequence). The CDR3 runs to 15 residues. Here the CDR3 DNA reads TGCAGTGCTAGGTCACTAGCGGGGTCCTACAATGAGCAGTTCTTC. It is translated as CSARSLAGSYNEQFF.

The chain links TRBV14 to TRBJ2-3; D may be TRBD2 (6 bases). With 1 base removed from V and 5 bases from J, the gap between germline ends came to 19 bases. The CDR3 runs 17 residues. Germline loops: CDR1 SGHDN, CDR2 FVKESK. The CDR3 DNA sequence: TGTGCCAGCAGCCAAGCGGCCGGCGGGACTTCCAAAGATACGCAGTATTTT. Residues: CASSQAAGGTSKDTQYF.

In this sample, this clonotype turned up many times. The rearrangement uses TRBV6-2 or TRBV6-3 and TRBJ2-3; the match to TRBD2 covers 13 bases. Unmatched junction bases numbered 5, after V lost 0 bases and J lost 2 bases. Germline V gives CDR1 MNHEY, CDR2 SVGEGT. The length of the CDR3 is 18 residues. The CDR3 DNA reads as TGTGCCAGCAGTTACTCATCGGGACTAGCGGGGAACACAGATACGCAGTATTTT. This encodes CASSYSSGLAGNTDTQYF.

The chain is built from TRBV4-3 and TRBJ1-2; D is unresolved. This CDR3 spans 13 amino acids. V dropped 0 bases and J dropped 5 bases, with 7 bases sitting between them. Germline-derived CDR1 and CDR2 are LGHNA and YSLEER. CDR3 in DNA: TGCGCCAGCAGCCAAGACGGGGAGTATGGCTACACCTTC. It encodes CASSQDGEYGYTF.

The CDR3 bases are TGTGCCAGCAGTTCCCTGACCGGGACAGGGGATGATTCACCCCTCCACTTT. Protein sequence: CASSSLTGTGDDSPLHF. V usage is TRBV27 and J usage is TRBJ1-6, with 10 bases lining up with TRBD1. This CDR3 comprises 17 residues. V lost 4 bases, J lost 8 bases, and 11 bases stayed unmatched. CDR1 is MNHEY and CDR2 is SMNVEV in the germline V gene (reference sequence).

This clonotype was recorded at least ten times. The chain recombines TRBV6-2 or TRBV6-3 with TRBJ1-3; D is unclear. This CDR3 region has 13 residues. V lost 4 bases, J lost 2 bases, and 6 bases lay in between. Germline assignment: CDR1 MNHEY and CDR2 SVGEGT. Here the CDR3 DNA reads TGTGCCAGCAGTTCGTCGGCTGGAAACACCATATATTTT. It codes for CASSSSAGNTIYF.

The chain is built from TRBV28 and TRBJ2-3; 10 positions match TRBD1. This CDR3 has 14 residues. The junction had 4 bases not matched to a gene; V was cut back by 8 bases and J by 2 bases. The germline gives CDR1 MDHEN, CDR2 SYDVKM. The CDR3: CASGRQGATDTQYF. The CDR3 DNA reads as TGTGCCAGCGGAAGACAGGGGGCCACAGATACGCAGTATTTT.

The chain is built from TRBV13 and TRBJ1-1, with D possibly being TRBD1 (6 bases). This CDR3 region has 15 residues. Trimming left V 7 bases short and J 1 base short, with 16 bases between. Germline CDR1 and CDR2: PRHDT and FYEKMQ (reference sequence). The CDR3 reads CASNHRENENTEAFF. For the CDR3, the DNA is TGTGCCAGCAACCACAGGGAGAACGAGAACACTGAAGCTTTCTTT.

This clonotype came up a few times. The genes are TRBV7-2 and TRBJ2-3; TRBD1 aligns across 8 bases. CDR1 and CDR2 (germline): SGHTA, FQGNSA. The V gene end was trimmed by 7 bases and the J gene end by 5 bases; junction bases not matched to a gene: 11. The CDR3 contains 15 residues. For the CDR3, the DNA is TGTGCCAGCACCACTCTCGACAGGGGTGGAGATACGCAGTATTTT. This translates into CASTTLDRGGDTQYF.

This clonotype has at least ten counts. The J gene is TRBJ2-1, the V gene TRBV20-1; 7 bases agree with TRBD2. This CDR3 comprises 12 residues. Germline V gene sequence: CDR1 DFQATT, CDR2 SNEGSKA (reference sequence). J lost 10 bases, V lost 3 bases, and 6 bases had no gene match. The CDR3 DNA sequence: TGCAGTGCTAGCGGGGGGATTGAGGAGCAGTTCTTC. Translated: CSASGGIEEQFF.

The chain employs TRBV2 and TRBJ2-7; D is perhaps TRBD1 (5 bases). Germline V gives CDR1 SNHLY, CDR2 FYNNEI. Trimming took off 7 bases at V and 6 bases at J, with 10 bases between the two ends. The CDR3 covers 11 residues. The DNA for the CDR3 is TGTGCCAGCACAGGGAACCGCGAGCAGTACTTC. The encoded protein is CASTGNREQYF.

This clonotype was recorded at least ten times. The chain recombines TRBV7-9 with TRBJ2-1; D is undetermined. The CDR3 extends over 11 amino acids. V lost 7 bases, J lost 4 bases, and 5 bases lay in between. CDR1 and CDR2 from the germline V gene are SEHNR and FQNEAQ (reference sequence). The CDR3 DNA follows: TGTGCCAGCACAGAGTACAATGAGCAGTTCTTC. Translated, it gives CASTEYNEQFF. The full variable domain, completed using reference TRBV7-9 and TRBJ2-1, is DTGVSQNPRHKITKRGQNVTFRCDPISEHNRLYWYRQTLGQGPEFLTYFQNEAQLEKSRLLSDRFSAERPKGSFSTLEIQRTEQGDSAMYLCASTEYNEQFFGPGTRLTVL.

This chain connects TRBV2 to TRBJ2-4, with D perhaps matching TRBD2 (6 bases). This CDR3 region has 12 residues. The germline gives CDR1 SNHLY, CDR2 FYNNEI. V was trimmed by 6 bases and J by 4 bases, leaving 7 bases between them. CDR3 nucleotides: TGTGCCAGCAGGGACTATAAAAACATTCAGTACTTC. Protein product: CASRDYKNIQYF.

This clonotype was found a few times. J is TRBJ2-3 and V is TRBV27; possibly TRBD1 or TRBD2 for D (6 bases each). CDR3 size: 17 residues. Trimming pared 3 bases from V and 8 bases from J, leaving 24 bases between. The germline V gene encodes CDR1 MNHEY and CDR2 SMNVEV (reference sequence). CDR3 sequence (DNA): TGTGCCAGCAGTTTTAAGATAACAAGGGGGGCCCCAGGTACGCAGTATTTT. Translated, it gives CASSFKITRGAPGTQYF.

V is TRBV5-1 and J is TRBJ1-2, with no clear D. Germline assignment: CDR1 SGHRS and CDR2 YFSETQ. V was pared by 1 base and J by 4 bases, with 14 bases between. There are 15 residues in the CDR3. The chain's CDR3 is CASSLNSGVGYGYTF. CDR3 nucleotide sequence: TGCGCCAGCAGCTTGAATAGCGGGGTTGGCTATGGCTACACCTTC.

A word on this clonotype: Because it lacks the conserved phenylalanine or tryptophan at the end, this CDR3 is likely a read error. No DNA is shown, since the ends of the CDR3 on it are uncertain; the CDR3 is the one TCRdb lists. The CDR3 reads CASSDHNGGSHV. This chain links TRBV25-1 with TRBJ1-6; no check of the table's D call, TRBD1, against the DNA was made. Per the germline V gene, CDR1 is MGHDK and CDR2 is SYGVNS. The CDR3 is 12 amino acids in total, end residues counted.